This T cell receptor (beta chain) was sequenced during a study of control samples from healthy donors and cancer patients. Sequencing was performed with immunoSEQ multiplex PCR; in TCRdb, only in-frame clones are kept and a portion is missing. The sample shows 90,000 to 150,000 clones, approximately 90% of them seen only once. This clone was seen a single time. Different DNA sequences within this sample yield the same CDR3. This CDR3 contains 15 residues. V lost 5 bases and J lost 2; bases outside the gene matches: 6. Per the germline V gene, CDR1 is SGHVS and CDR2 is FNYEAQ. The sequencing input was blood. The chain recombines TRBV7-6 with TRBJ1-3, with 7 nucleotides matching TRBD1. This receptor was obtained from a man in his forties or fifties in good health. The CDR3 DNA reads TGTGCCAGCAGCGTGAATACAGGGGCTGGAAACACCATATATTTT. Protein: CASSVNTGAGNTIYF.